This T cell receptor (beta chain) was found in a study of identical twins. Study results and limitations: Partial confounding of zero-insertion analyses by invariant MAIT and iNKT cells was possible.

This clonotype was observed a handful of times. Its target is unknown. This CDR3 comprises 15 residues. Germline V gene lookup returns CDR1 SGHRS and CDR2 YFSETQ. Trimming left V 4 bases short and J 2 bases short, with 15 bases between. Using its own MiXCR run on the 5' RACE reads, TCRdb lists one record per CDR3 protein. Among a few hundred thousand distinct CDR3 sequences listed, about 8% were seen once. These sequences were also reported in another study, on yellow fever vaccine responses in identical twins.

This TCR came from a woman younger than 35 in good health. The sequencing sample was made of memory (CD45RO+) T cells sorted from blood. The chain combines TRBV5-1 with TRBJ2-5, with D tentatively TRBD2 (6 bases). CDR3 sequence: CASSPRVSGQETQYF. The DNA of the CDR3 is TGCGCCAGCAGCCCGCGAGTTAGCGGACAAGAGACCCAGTACTTC.